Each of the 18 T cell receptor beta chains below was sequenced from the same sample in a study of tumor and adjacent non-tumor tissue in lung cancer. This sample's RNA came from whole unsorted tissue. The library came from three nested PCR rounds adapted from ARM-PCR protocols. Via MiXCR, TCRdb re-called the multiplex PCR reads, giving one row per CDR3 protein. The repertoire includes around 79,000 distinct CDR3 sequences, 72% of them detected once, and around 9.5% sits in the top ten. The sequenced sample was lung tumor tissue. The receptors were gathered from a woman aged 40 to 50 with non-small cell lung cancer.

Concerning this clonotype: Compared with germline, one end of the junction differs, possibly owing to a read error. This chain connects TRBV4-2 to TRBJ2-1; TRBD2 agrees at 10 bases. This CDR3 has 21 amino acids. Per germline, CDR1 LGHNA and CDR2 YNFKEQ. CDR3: CASSQDQWTSGFGDSYNELFF. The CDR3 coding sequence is TGTGCCAGCAGCCAAGATCAGTGGACTAGCGGATTTGGGGACTCCTACAATGAGCTGTTCTTC.

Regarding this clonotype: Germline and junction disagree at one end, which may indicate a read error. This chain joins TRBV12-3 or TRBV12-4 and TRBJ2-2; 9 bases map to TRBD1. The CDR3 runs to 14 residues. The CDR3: CANTGDRVTGELFF. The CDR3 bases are TGTGCCAACACCGGGGACAGGGTCACCGGGGAGCTATTTTTT.

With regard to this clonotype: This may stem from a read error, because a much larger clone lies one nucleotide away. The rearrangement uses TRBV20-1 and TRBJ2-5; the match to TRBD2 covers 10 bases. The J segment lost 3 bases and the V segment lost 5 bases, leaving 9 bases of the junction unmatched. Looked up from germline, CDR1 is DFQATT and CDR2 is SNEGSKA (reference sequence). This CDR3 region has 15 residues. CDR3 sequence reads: CSASSLAGAKETQYF. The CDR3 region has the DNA TGCAGTGCTTCTTCCCTAGCGGGGGCCAAAGAGACCCAGTACTTC.

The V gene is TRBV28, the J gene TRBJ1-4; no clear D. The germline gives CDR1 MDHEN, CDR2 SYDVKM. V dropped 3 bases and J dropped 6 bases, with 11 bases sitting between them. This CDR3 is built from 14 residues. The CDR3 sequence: CASSFVVQYEKLFF. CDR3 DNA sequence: TGTGCCAGCAGTTTTGTTGTACAGTATGAAAAACTGTTTTTT.

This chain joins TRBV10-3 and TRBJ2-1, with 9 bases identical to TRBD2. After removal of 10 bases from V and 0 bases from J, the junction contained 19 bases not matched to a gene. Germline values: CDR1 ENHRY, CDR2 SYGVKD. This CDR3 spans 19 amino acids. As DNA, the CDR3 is TGTGCCAGCAGATCGGGACTAGCTGGAGGCCTGAGCTCCTACAATGAGCAGTTCTTC. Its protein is CASRSGLAGGLSSYNEQFF.

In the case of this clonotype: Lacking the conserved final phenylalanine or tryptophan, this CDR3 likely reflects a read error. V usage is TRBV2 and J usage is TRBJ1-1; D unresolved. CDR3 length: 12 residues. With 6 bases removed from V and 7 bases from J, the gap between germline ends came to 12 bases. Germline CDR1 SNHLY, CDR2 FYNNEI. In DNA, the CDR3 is TGTGCCAGCAGACAGTTGTATGGTGAAGCTTTCTCT. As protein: CASRQLYGEAFS.

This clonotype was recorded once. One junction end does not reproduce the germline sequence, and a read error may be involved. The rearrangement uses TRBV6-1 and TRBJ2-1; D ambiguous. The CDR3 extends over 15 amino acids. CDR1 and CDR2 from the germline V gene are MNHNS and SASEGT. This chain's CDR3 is CASTEQETSYDEQFF. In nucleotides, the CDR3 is TGTGCCAGCACTGAGCAGGAAACCTCCTACGATGAGCAGTTCTTC.

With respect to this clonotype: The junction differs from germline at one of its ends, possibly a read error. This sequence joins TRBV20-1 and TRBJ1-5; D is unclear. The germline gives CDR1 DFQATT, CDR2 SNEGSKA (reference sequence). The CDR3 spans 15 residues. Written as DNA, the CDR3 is TGCAGTTCTAGAGATCTGGACGGGAGTAATCAGCCCCAGCATTTT. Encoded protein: CSSRDLDGSNQPQHF.

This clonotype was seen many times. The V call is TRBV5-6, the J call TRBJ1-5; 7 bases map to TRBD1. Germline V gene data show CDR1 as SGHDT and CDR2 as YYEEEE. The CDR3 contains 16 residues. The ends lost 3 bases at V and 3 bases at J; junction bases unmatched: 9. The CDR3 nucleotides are TGTGCCAGCAGCTCGGGGGACAGCGCTTTCAATCAGCCCCAGCATTTT. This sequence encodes CASSSGDSAFNQPQHF.

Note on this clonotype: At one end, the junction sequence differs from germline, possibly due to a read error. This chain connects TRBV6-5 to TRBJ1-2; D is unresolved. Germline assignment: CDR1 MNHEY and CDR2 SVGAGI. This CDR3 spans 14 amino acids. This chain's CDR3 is CASSYHGANYGYTF. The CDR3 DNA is TGTGCCAGTAGTTACCATGGAGCTAACTATGGCTACACCTTC.

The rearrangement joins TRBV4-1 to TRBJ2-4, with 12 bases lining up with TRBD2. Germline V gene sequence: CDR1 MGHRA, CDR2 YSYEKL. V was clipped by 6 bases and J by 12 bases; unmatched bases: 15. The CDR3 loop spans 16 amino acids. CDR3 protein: CASSSPSGRATSSQYF. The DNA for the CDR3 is TGCGCCAGCAGTTCCCCTAGCGGGAGGGCTACGTCTAGTCAGTACTTC.

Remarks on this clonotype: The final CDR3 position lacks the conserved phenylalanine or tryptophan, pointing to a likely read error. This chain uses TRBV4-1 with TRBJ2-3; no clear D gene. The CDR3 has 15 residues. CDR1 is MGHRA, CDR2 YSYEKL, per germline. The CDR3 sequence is CASSQARTQPDTQYC. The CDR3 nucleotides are TGCGCCAGCAGTCAAGCCCGAACTCAACCAGATACGCAGTATTGT.

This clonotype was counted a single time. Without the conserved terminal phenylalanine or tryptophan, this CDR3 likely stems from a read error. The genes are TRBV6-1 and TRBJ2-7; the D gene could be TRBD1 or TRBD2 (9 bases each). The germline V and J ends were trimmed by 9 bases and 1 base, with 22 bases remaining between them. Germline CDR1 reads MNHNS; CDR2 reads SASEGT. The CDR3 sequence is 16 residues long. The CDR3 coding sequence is TGTGCCAGTAGTTTCCTAGCGGGACAGGGTTCCTACGAGCAGTACTCC. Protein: CASSFLAGQGSYEQYS.

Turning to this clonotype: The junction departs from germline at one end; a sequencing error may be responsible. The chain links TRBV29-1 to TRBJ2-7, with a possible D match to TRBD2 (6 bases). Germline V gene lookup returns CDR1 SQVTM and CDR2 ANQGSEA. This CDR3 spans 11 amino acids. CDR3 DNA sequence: TGCAGCGGCCGGGACTGCTACGAACAGTACTTC. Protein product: CSGRDCYEQYF.

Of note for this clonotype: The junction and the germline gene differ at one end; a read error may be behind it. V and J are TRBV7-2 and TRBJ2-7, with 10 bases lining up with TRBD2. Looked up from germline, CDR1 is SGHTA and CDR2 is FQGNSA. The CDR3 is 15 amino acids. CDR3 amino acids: CATSLRASGGREQYF. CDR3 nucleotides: TGCGCCACCAGCTTAAGGGCTAGCGGGGGCCGGGAGCAGTACTTC.

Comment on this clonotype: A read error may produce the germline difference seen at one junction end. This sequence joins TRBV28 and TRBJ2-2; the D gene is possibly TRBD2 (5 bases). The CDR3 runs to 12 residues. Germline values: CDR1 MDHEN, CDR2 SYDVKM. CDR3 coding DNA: TGTGCCAGCAGTTTATGGTCCGGGGAGCTGTTATTT. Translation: CASSLWSGELLF. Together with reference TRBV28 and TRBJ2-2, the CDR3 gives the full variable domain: DVKVTQSSRYLVKRTGEKVFLECVQDMDHENMFWYRQDPGLGLRLIYFSYDVKMKEKGDIPEGYSVSREKKERFSLILESASTNQTSMYLCASSLWSGELLFGEGSRLTVL.

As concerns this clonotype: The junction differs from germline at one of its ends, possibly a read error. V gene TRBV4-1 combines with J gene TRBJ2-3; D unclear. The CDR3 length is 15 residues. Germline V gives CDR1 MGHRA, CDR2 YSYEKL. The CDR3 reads CASSPTSSSTDAQYF. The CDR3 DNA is TGCGCCAGCAGCCCCACGTCTTCAAGCACAGATGCGCAGTATTTT.

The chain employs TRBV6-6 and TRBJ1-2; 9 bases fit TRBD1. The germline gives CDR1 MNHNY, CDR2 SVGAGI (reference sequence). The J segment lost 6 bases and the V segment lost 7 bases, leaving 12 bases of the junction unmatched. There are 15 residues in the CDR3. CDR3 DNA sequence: TGTGCCAGCACCCCCCGGAACAGGGGGCGTGATGGCTACACCTTC. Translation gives CASTPRNRGRDGYTF.